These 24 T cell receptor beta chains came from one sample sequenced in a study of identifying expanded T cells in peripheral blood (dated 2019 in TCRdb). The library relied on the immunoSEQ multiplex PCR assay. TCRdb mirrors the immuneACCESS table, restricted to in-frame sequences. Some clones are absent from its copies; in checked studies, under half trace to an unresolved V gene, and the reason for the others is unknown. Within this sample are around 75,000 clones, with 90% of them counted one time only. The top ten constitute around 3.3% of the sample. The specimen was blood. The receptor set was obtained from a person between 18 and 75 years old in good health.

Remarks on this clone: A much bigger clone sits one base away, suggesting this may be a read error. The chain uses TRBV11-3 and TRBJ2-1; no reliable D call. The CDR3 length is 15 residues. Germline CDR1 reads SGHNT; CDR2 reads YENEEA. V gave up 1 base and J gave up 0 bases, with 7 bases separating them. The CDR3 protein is CASSLGGSSYNEQFF. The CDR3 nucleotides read TGTGCCAGCAGCTTAGGCGGAAGCTCCTACAATGAGCAGTTCTTC.

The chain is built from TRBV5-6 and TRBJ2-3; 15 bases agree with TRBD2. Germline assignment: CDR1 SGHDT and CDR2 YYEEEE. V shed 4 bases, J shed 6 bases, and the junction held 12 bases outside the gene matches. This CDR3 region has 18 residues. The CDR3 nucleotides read TGTGCCAGCAGCCCCCCCGGACTAGCGGGAGGGCCATTTGATACGCAGTATTTT. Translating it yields CASSPPGLAGGPFDTQYF.

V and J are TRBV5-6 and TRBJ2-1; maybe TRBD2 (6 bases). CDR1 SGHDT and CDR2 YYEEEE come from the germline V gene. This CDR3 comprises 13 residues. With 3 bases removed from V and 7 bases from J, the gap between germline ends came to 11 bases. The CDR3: CASSSGLANEQFF. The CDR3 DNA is TGTGCCAGCAGCTCGGGACTGGCGAATGAGCAGTTCTTC.

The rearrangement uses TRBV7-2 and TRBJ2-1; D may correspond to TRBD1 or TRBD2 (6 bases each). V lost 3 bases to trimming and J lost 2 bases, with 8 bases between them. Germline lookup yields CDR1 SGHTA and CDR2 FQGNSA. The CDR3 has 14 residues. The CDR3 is CASSFRGPYNEQFF. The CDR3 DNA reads TGTGCCAGCAGCTTTCGGGGGCCCTACAATGAGCAGTTCTTC.

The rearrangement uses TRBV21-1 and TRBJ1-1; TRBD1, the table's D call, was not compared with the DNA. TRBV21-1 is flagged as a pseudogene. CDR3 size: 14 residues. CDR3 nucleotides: TGTGCCAGCAGCGACCGACAAAGGAACACTGAAGCTTTCTTT. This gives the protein CASSDRQRNTEAFF.

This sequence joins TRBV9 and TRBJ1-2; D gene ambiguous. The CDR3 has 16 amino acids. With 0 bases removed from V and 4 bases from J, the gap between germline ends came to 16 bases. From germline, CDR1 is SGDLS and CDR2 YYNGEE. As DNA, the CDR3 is TGTGCCAGCAGCGTAGGAGTAGGAGTCAAGACCTATGGCTACACCTTC. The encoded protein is CASSVGVGVKTYGYTF.

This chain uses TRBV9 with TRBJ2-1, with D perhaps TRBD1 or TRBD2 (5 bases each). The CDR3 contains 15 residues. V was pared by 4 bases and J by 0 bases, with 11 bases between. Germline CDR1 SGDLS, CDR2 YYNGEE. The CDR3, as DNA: TGTGCCAGCAGCCCCGACAGCGGCTCCTACAATGAGCAGTTCTTC. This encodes CASSPDSGSYNEQFF.

The CDR3, as DNA: TGTGCCACCAGCAGAGATCGGGGGTATGATGCTTTCTTT. The encoded protein is CATSRDRGYDAFF. The chain is built from TRBV15 and TRBJ1-1, with D maybe TRBD1 (5 bases). The V gene's germline CDR1 is LNHNV and CDR2 YYDKDF (reference sequence). The CDR3 extends over 13 amino acids. V was pared by 0 bases and J by 11 bases, with 13 bases between.

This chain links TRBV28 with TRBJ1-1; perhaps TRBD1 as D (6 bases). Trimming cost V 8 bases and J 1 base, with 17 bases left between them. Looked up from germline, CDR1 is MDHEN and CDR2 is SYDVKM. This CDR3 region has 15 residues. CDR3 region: CASQEITTGNTEAFF. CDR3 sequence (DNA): TGTGCCAGCCAGGAAATTACGACAGGGAACACTGAAGCTTTCTTT.

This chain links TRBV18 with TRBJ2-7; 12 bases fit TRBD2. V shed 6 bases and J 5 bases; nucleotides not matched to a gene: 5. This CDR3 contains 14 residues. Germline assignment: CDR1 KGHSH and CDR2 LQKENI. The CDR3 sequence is CASSQGLAGNEQYF. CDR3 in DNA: TGTGCCAGCTCTCAAGGACTAGCGGGAAACGAGCAGTACTTC.

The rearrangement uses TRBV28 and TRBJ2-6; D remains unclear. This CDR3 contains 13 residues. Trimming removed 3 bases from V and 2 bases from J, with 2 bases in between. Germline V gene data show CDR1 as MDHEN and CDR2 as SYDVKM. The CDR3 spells CASSFPGANVLTF. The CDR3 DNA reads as TGTGCCAGCAGTTTCCCTGGGGCCAACGTCCTGACTTTC.

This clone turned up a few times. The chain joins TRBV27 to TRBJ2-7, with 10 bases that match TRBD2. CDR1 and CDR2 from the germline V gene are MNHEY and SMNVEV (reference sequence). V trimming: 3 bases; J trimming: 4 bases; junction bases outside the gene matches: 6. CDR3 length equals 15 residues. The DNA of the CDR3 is TGTGCCAGCAGTTTTAGGACTAGCGGACGATACGAGCAGTACTTC. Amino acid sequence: CASSFRTSGRYEQYF.

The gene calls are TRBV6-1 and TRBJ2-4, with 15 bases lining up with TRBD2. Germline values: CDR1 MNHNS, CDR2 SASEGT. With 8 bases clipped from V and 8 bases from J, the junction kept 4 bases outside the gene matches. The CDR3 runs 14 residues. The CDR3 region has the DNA TGTGCCAGCTTGGGACTAGCGGGAGGAGACATTCAGTACTTC. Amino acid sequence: CASLGLAGGDIQYF.

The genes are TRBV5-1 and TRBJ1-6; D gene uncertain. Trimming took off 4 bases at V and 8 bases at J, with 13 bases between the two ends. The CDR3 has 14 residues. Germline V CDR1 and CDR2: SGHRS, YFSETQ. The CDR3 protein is CASSPEVSDSPLHF. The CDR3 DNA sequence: TGCGCCAGCAGCCCGGAGGTCTCTGATTCACCCCTCCACTTT.

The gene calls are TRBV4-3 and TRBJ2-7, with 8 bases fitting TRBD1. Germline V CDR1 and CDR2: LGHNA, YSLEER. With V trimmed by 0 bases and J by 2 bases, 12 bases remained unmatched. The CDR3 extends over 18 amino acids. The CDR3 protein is CASSQEGWDRLFPYEQYF. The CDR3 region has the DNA TGCGCCAGCAGCCAAGAAGGCTGGGACAGGCTCTTCCCCTACGAGCAGTACTTC.

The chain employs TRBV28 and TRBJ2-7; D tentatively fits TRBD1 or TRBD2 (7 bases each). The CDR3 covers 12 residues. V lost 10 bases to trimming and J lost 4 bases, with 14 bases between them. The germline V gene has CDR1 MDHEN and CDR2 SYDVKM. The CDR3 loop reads CATRQGGYEQYF. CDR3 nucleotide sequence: TGTGCCACGCGACAGGGAGGGTACGAGCAGTACTTC.

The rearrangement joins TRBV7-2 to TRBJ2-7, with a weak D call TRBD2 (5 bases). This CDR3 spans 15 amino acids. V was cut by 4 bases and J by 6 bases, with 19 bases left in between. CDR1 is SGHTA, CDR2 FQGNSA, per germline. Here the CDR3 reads CASSSLSSVEGEQYF. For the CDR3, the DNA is TGTGCCAGCAGCTCCCTATCTTCTGTCGAGGGCGAGCAGTACTTC. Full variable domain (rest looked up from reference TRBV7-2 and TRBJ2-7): GAGVSQSPSNKVTEKGKDVELRCDPISGHTALYWYRQSLGQGLEFLIYFQGNSAPDKSGLPSDRFSAERTGGSVSTLTIQRTQQEDSAVYLCASSSLSSVEGEQYFGPGTRLTVT.

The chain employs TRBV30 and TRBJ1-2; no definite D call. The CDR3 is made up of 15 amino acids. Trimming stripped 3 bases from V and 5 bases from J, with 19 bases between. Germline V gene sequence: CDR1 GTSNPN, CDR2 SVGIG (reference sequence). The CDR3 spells CAWSPASGRNYGYTF. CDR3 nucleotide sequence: TGTGCCTGGAGCCCGGCCTCGGGAAGAAATTATGGCTACACCTTC.

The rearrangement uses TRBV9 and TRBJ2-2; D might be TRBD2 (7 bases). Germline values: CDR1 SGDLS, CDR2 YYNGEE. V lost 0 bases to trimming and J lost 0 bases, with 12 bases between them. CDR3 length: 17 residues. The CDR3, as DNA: TGTGCCAGCAGCGTAGAGGGGGGGCCCTCGAACACCGGGGAGCTGTTTTTT. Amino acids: CASSVEGGPSNTGELFF.

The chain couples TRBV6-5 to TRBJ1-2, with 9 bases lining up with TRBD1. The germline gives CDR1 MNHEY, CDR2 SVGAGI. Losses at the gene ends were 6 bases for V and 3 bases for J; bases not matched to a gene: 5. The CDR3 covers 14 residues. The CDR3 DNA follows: TGTGCCAGCAGAGAGGACAGGGGTGACTATGGCTACACCTTC. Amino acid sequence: CASREDRGDYGYTF.

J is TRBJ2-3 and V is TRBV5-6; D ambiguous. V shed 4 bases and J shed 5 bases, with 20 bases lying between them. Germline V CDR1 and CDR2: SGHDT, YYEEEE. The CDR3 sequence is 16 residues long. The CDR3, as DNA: TGTGCCAGCAGCCATTGGACCAGGCTAGGAGTAGATACGCAGTATTTT. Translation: CASSHWTRLGVDTQYF.

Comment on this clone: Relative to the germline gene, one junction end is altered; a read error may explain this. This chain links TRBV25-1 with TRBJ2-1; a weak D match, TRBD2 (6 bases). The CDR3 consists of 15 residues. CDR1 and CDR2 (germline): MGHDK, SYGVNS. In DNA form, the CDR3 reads TGTGCCAACAGTGAATATTTCACTAGCCACAATGAGCAGTTCTTC. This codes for CANSEYFTSHNEQFF. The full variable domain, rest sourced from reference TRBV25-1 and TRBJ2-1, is EADIYQTPRYLVIGTGKKITLECSQTMGHDKMYWYQQDPGMELHLIHYSYGVNSTEKGDLSSESTVSRIRTEHFPLTLESARPSHTSQYLCANSEYFTSHNEQFFGPGTRLTVL.

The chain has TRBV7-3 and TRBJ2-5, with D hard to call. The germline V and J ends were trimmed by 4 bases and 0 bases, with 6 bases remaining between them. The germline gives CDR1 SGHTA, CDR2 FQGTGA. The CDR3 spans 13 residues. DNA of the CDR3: TGTGCCAGCAGCTCCAGGAACCAAGAGACCCAGTACTTC. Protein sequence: CASSSRNQETQYF.

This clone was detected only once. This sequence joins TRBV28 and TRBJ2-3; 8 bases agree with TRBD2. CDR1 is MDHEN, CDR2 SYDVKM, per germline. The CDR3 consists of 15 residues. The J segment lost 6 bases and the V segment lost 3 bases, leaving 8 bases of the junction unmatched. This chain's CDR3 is CASSFPAGGTDTQYF. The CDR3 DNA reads TGTGCCAGCAGTTTTCCCGCGGGAGGAACTGATACGCAGTATTTT.